This T cell receptor (beta chain) was identified during a study of T cells in Graves' hyperthyroidism and ophthalmopathy (dated by TCRdb to about 2019). With regard to the full study: Peripheral blood was collected at initial diagnosis, before any treatment. A discovery cohort of roughly 100 patients, about 43 with Graves' ophthalmopathy and 55 to 60 with stable Graves' hyperthyroidism, was used to find distinguishing TCR V-J signatures. Prospective prediction of ophthalmopathy was tested in an independent validation cohort consisting of some 20 hyperthyroidism patients and 17 patients who later progressed to ophthalmopathy. Thyroid tissue and blood T-cell repertoires from roughly 6 Graves' hyperthyroidism patients were also compared in the study. After blood sampling, hyperthyroidism patients were treated with methimazole at a starting dose of 30 mg daily, and ophthalmopathy patients were treated with high-dose intravenous methylprednisolone. The roughly 91 discovery patients were randomly divided into training and test sets at a 7:3 ratio. According to the paper, TCR Vbeta CDR3 sequencing was carried out on 135 peripheral blood samples, which came from over 40 ophthalmopathy, approximately 78 hyperthyroidism and about 17 progressor patients.

The sample holds many counts of this clonotype. The antigen this receptor binds is unknown. Per-nucleotide qualities are absent, and no much larger clonotype sits a single base away. Graves' hyperthyroidism was defined as stable when no progression to ophthalmopathy occurred over 18 months of follow-up. The hyperthyroidism patients were between 18 and 65 years old and newly diagnosed, with a disease duration of less than 2 months. Exclusion was applied to patients with uncontrolled infections, other autoimmune diseases, pregnancy or lactation. Diagnoses were based on clinical symptoms, serum thyroxine and TRAb, thyroid ultrasound and orbital computed tomography. Ficoll-Paque density gradient centrifugation was used to isolate PBMCs from around 10 ml of fresh peripheral blood. Total RNA was extracted with Trizol reagent, and quality was checked on an Agilent 2100 Bioanalyzer. Broader findings and caveats from the paper: Sample size was not statistically predetermined, and blinding of investigators to group allocation was not performed. A model built on a 13 V-J signature distinguished ophthalmopathy from stable hyperthyroidism, reaching roughly 88% sensitivity and around 82% specificity in cross-validation and 80%/75% in testing. Blood samples also contained most of the expanded thyroid clonotypes (frequency above 0.001), which suggests that blood repertoires may reflect thyroid immune responses. During validation, the model predicted progression to ophthalmopathy a median of around 6 months ahead of onset, with just under 71% sensitivity and more than 72% specificity.

The TCR beta CDR3 regions were amplified from RNA transcripts. For the first round of RT-PCR on the TCR CDR3, the HTBI primer set was used together with the Qiagen OneStep RT-PCR kit. The libraries were constructed in a second round of multiplex PCR and then size-selected and purified. Libraries were sequenced paired-end with 100 bp reads on an Illumina HiSeq2000. The authors' analysis ran thus. SOAPnuke was used to process the raw data, with reads discarded if the reads contained adapters or uncalled bases, had a mean Phred below 15, or lacked an exact constant-primer or identifier match. COPE v1.2.5 was used to merge the high-quality paired reads, and each unique nucleotide sequence was defined as a clonotype. MiTCR v1.1 was used to align the clonotypes against IMGT TRBV, TRBD and TRBJ reference segments. Only V-J combinations with frequency above 0.0001, covering about 99% of repertoires, were analysed. A TCS score was defined as the ratio of F50 (clonal expansion) to E x V (chaos), with BLOSUM62-based TCRdist applied between CDR3 peptides within each V-J. Welch's t-statistics and random forest reduced fewer than 550 V-J features to 13, which were used in a naive Bayes classifier (R e1071). TCRdb trimmed public reads at Q25 via fastp, called clones via MiXCR and kept in-frame beta chains. CDR3 protein duplicates are merged, each entry listing the most common genes and DNA. TCRdb's processing, not the authors', yielded these V and J calls. This sample has around 400,000 distinct CDR3 sequences in its table, and just under 25% of those were observed once. Clones ranked in the top ten supply around 67% of the sample.

Sequencing was done on a sample of blood. This TCR derives from a man aged 45 to 65 with Graves' hyperthyroidism.

The nucleotides are TGTGCCAGCAGAGACGGGGGTCTCGAAGCTTTCTTT. This encodes CASRDGGLEAFF. Recombination joined TRBV6-1 with TRBJ1-1; a tentative D call is TRBD1 (5 bases match). The CDR3 runs 12 amino acids, cysteine and phenylalanine included. Of all the DNA, just the CDR3 is kept, 36 bases in frame from base 1. The germline V gene specifies MNHNS as CDR1 and SASEGT as CDR2. Between the V and J ends, shortened by 6 bases and 8 bases respectively, the junction contains 13 bases.